A single sample gave rise to the 8 T cell receptor beta chains below, sequenced in a study of spatial heterogeneity in lung cancer. Regarding time point: sample taken at primary tumor resection. Overall study findings and caveats: Expanded alpha and beta TCR counts within tumors tracked tumor mutation counts.

These receptors' antigens are unknown. A single record per CDR3 protein comes from TCRdb applying MiXCR to the 5' RACE reads. The repertoire has roughly 3,000 distinct CDR3 sequences, roughly 15% of them found once; the top ten carry 14%. The sequencing used lung tumor tissue, collected at surgery. The receptors were sampled from a male donor with early-stage non-small cell lung cancer.

This clonotype is large by share. The chain uses TRBV7-2 and TRBJ1-5; D might be TRBD1 (5 bases). Per germline, CDR1 SGHTA and CDR2 FQGNSA. The CDR3 is 15 residues long. The V end was cut by 2 bases, the J end by 4 bases, with 12 bases between. CDR3 nucleotide sequence: TGTGCCAGCAGCTTACAGGGCGGGAGGAATCAGCCCCAGCATTTT. This encodes CASSLQGGRNQPQHF.

The gene calls are TRBV30 and TRBJ2-1; D is unresolved. Germline CDR1 and CDR2: GTSNPN and SVGIG (reference sequence). Trimming stripped 1 base from V and 9 bases from J, with 10 bases between. This CDR3 comprises 12 residues. CDR3 sequence reads: CAWSDPPAEQFF. CDR3 in DNA: TGTGCCTGGAGTGACCCCCCCGCTGAGCAGTTCTTC.

Many counts were recorded for this clonotype. The CDR3 loop is CSAAPPGGAGEQYF. The CDR3 region has the DNA TGCAGTGCTGCCCCCCCAGGGGGGGCAGGCGAGCAGTACTTC. The rearrangement uses TRBV20-1 and TRBJ2-7; D may correspond to TRBD1 or TRBD2 (7 bases each). Germline CDR1 is DFQATT and CDR2 is SNEGSKA (reference sequence). Trimming cost V 5 bases and J 6 bases, with 20 bases left between them. The CDR3 is 14 residues long.

This clonotype occurred once. The rearrangement joins TRBV5-1 to TRBJ2-7; no reliable D call. Germline assignment: CDR1 SGHRS and CDR2 YFSETQ. The CDR3 length is 12 residues. The V gene lost 3 bases and the J gene lost 3 bases, with 7 bases spanning the gap. The CDR3 nucleotides read TGCGCCAGCAGCTCAAGCTACTACGAGCAGTACTTC. This translates into CASSSSYYEQYF.

Concerning this clonotype itself: A much larger clone sits a single nucleotide away, making a read error possible. The V call is TRBV6-1, the J call TRBJ2-7; D is perhaps TRBD1 (7 bases). The germline V gene encodes CDR1 MNHNS and CDR2 SASEGT. The CDR3 spans 15 residues. CDR3 in amino acids: CVSLIVGGGHYEQYF. CDR3 nucleotide sequence: TGTGTCAGCCTTATTGTCGGAGGGGGCCACTACGAGCAGTACTTC.

This chain connects TRBV12-3 or TRBV12-4 to TRBJ2-5, with 9 bases lining up with TRBD1. The CDR3 loop spans 15 amino acids. Trimming removed 4 bases from V and 1 base from J; junction bases left unmatched: 4. The CDR3 DNA follows: TGTGCCAGCAGTTCCATGGGACAGGGCCAAGAGACCCAGTACTTC. This sequence encodes CASSSMGQGQETQYF.

This clonotype was observed once. This chain links TRBV19 with TRBJ2-7, with TRBD2 matching 9 bases. The V gene end was trimmed by 5 bases and the J gene end by 10 bases; junction bases not matched to a gene: 27. The CDR3 contains 19 residues. Germline V CDR1 and CDR2: LNHDA, SQIVND (reference sequence). CDR3 region: CASSRFRTSVPPSHQGQYF. Written as DNA, the CDR3 is TGTGCCAGTAGTCGCTTCAGGACTAGCGTGCCGCCGTCCCACCAGGGCCAGTACTTC. Complete variable domain (other parts from reference TRBV19 and TRBJ2-7): DGGITQSPKYLFRKEGQNVTLSCEQNLNHDAMYWYRQDPGQGLRLIYYSQIVNDFQKGDIAEGYSVSREKKESFPLTVTSAQKNPTAFYLCASSRFRTSVPPSHQGQYFGPGTRLTVT.

This clonotype is large. The V gene is TRBV20-1, the J gene TRBJ2-3; D not resolved. Trimming took off 0 bases at V and 8 bases at J, with 15 bases between the two ends. This CDR3 region has 14 residues. Per germline, CDR1 DFQATT and CDR2 SNEGSKA (reference sequence). The CDR3 protein is CSARDMARAATQYF. CDR3 DNA sequence: TGCAGTGCTAGAGATATGGCCCGGGCGGCTACGCAGTATTTT.